This T cell receptor beta chain emerged from a study of T cell repertoires in cytomegalovirus infection (dated by TCRdb to about 2019). Turning to the overall study: The peptide stimulations were aimed at well-studied HLA-B-restricted epitopes as well as recently identified HLA-C-restricted CMV epitopes, whose presentation resists viral immunomodulation. Donor HLA type was relevant to the analysis, as public TCR beta signatures indicated carriage of CMV infection together with the matching HLA type. Broad study findings and their caveats: Carriers of CMV infection plus the relevant HLA type were discriminated by the cumulative frequency of public TCR beta family members in the study cohort and in an independent roughly 320-donor cohort. In the ex vivo response, HLA-C-restricted CMV-specific TCR beta clonotypes were dominant, and in two of eight donors the single most frequent clonotype came from this HLA-C-restricted group.

For sequencing, an Illumina HiSeq 1500 was employed. TCRdb handled the public reads itself, with Q25 trimming in fastp and clone calling in MiXCR, and kept productive beta chains. Duplicate CDR3 protein sequences are folded into a single record with the most common DNA and genes. For this sample the table gives some 590,000 distinct CDR3 sequences, of which 40% were detected only once. The top ten hold more than 40% of the sample. The CDR3 starts with the cysteine, ends with the phenylalanine, and has 14 residues. Only the CDR3 DNA stays, 42 bases, in frame from base 1. V and J are truncated by 3 bases and 3 bases respectively, leaving an intervening sequence of 12 bases. From the germline V gene, CDR1 is KGHSH and CDR2 is LQKENI. Per the publication, the treatment or condition label means: in vitro stimulation with specific CMV peptide epitopes to enrich CMV-specific T cells. Remarks on this clonotype: Its specific antigen is unknown. Base qualities are not provided; no much larger clone lies one nucleotide away.

The chain is assembled from TRBV18 and TRBJ2-7; possibly the D gene is TRBD1, per 5 matching bases. The input for sequencing was cultured PBMCs, taken from culture after CMV antigen stimulation. This receptor was identified in a human donor in good health (CMV status not recorded). Some clones in this sample may be carry-over from other donors' samples. This receptor carries the CDR3 CASSPRIGVYEQYF. The sequence in DNA is TGTGCCAGCTCACCCCGGATAGGGGTCTACGAGCAGTACTTC.